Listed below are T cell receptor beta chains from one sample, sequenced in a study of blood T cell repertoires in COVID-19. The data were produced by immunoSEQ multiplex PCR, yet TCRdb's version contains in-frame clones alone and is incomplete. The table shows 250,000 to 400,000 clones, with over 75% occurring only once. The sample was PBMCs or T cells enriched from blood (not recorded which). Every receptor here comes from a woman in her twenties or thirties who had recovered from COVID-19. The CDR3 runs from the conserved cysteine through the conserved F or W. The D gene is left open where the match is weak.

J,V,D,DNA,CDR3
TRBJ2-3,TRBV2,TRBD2,TGTGCCAGCAGTCGCCTAGCGGGCCCCACAGATACGCAGTATTTT,CASSRLAGPTDTQYF
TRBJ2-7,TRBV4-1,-,TGCGCCAGCAGCCAAGCCCCGGGGGGCCGTACAGCCAGCTACGAGCAGTACTTC,CASSQAPGGRTASYEQYF
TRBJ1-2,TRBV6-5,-,TGTGCCAGCAGCCGCCCCGGCGGGGGCGATGGCTACACCTTC,CASSRPGGGDGYTF
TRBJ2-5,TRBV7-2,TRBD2,TGTGCCAGCAGCTTCACTAGCGGGGGGAACCAAGAGACCCAGTACTTC,CASSFTSGGNQETQYF
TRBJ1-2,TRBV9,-,TGTGCCAGCAGCGGGTTCCAGGGGATCTATGGCTACACCTTC,CASSGFQGIYGYTF
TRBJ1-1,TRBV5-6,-,TGTGCCAGCAGCCCGTTGGCGGGCCGAGTAATGAACACTGAAGCTTTCTTT,CASSPLAGRVMNTEAFF
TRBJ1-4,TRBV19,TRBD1,TGTGCCAGTAGTATAAACAGGGGTGAAAAACTGTTTTTT,CASSINRGEKLFF
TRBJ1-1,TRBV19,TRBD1,TGTGCCAGTAGTTTCGGGACAGGGCTGACTGAAGCTTTCTTT,CASSFGTGLTEAFF
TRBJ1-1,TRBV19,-,TGTGCCAGTAGTATAGTGGTAGGGTCAGGGGCTGAAGCTTTCTTT,CASSIVVGSGAEAFF
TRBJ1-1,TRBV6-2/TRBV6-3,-,TGTGCCAGCAGTTTACTGAAGACAGGCCGAGGCACTGAAGCTTTCTTT,CASSLLKTGRGTEAFF
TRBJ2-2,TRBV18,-,TGTGCCAGCTCACCACGACGGGGGGCGCTGGCCGGGGAGCTGTTTTTT,CASSPRRGALAGELFF